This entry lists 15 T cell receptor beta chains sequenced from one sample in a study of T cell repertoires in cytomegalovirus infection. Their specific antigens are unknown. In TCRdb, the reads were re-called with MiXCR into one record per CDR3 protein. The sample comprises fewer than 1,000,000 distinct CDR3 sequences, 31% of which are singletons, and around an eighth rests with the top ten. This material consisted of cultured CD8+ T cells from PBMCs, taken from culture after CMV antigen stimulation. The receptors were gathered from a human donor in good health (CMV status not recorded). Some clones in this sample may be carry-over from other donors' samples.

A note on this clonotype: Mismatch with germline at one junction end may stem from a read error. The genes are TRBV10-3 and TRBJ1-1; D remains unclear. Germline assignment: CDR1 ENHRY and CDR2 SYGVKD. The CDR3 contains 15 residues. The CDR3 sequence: CAIRESEGTNTEAFF. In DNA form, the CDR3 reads TGTGCCATCCGTGAGTCGGAGGGCACCAACACTGAAGCTTTCTTT.

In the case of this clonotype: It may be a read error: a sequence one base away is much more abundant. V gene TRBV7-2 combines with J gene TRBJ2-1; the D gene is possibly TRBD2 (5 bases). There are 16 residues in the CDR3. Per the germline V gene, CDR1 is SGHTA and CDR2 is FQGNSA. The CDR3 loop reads CASSLVGSSSFNEQFF. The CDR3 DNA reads TGTGCCAGCAGCTTAGTGGGGAGCAGCTCCTTCAATGAGCAGTTCTTC.

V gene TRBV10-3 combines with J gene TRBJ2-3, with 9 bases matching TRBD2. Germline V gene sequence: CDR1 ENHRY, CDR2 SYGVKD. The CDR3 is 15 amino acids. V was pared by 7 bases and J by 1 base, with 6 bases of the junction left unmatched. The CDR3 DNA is TGTGCCATCAACTCTAGGACTAGCGGCACAGATACGCAGTATTTT. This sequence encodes CAINSRTSGTDTQYF.

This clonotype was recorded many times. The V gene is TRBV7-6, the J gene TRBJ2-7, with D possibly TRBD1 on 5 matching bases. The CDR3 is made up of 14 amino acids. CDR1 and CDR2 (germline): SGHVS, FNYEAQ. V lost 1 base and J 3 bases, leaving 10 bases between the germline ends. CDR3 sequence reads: CASSLVSGFYEQYF. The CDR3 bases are TGTGCCAGCAGCTTAGTTTCAGGGTTCTACGAGCAGTACTTC.

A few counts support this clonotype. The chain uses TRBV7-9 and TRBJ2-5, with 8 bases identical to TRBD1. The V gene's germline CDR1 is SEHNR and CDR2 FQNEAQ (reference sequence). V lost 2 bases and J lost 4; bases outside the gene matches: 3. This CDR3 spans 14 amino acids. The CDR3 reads CASSLRTGPETQYF. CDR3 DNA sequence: TGTGCCAGCAGCTTACGGACAGGGCCAGAGACCCAGTACTTC.

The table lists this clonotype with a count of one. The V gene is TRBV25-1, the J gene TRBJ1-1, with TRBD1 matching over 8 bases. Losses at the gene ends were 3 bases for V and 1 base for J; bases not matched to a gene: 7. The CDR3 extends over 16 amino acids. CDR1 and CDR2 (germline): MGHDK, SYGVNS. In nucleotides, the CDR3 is TGTGCCAGCAGTGAGGACAGGGTTGCGCGGAACACTGAAGCTTTCTTT. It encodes CASSEDRVARNTEAFF.

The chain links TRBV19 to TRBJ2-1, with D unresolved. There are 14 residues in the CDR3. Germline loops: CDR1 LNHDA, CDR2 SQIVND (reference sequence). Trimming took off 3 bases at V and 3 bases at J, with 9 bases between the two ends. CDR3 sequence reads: CASSIDLGYNEQFF. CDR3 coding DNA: TGTGCCAGTAGTATCGACCTTGGCTACAATGAGCAGTTCTTC.

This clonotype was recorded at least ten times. Here the CDR3 DNA reads TGTGCCAGCAGCTTAGATGGGGGCAGCCGGGGGACCTACGAGCAGTACTTC. Translation gives CASSLDGGSRGTYEQYF. The chain combines TRBV7-6 with TRBJ2-7; D may correspond to TRBD1 or TRBD2 (6 bases each). V was cut by 1 base and J by 2 bases, with 18 bases left in between. The CDR3 consists of 17 residues. Germline lookup yields CDR1 SGHVS and CDR2 FNYEAQ.

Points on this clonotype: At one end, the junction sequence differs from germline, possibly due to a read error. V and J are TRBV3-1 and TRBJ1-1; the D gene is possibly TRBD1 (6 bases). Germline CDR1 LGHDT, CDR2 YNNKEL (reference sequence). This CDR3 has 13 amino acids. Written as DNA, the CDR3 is TGTGCCAGCAGCCCCTCGCTCGGGACACAATCCCTCTTT. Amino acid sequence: CASSPSLGTQSLF.

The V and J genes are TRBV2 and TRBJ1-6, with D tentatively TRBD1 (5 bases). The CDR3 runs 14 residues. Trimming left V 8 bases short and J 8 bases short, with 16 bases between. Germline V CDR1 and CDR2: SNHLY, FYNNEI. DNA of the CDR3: TGTGCCAGCCCATCCGGGACCGTTTATTCACCCCTCCACTTT. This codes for CASPSGTVYSPLHF.

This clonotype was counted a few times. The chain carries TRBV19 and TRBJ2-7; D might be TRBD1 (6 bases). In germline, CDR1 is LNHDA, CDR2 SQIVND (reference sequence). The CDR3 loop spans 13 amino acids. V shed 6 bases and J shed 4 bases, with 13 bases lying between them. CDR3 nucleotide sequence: TGTGCCAGTAGCTTCGACAGGAGGTACGAGCAGTACGTC. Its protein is CASSFDRRYEQYV.

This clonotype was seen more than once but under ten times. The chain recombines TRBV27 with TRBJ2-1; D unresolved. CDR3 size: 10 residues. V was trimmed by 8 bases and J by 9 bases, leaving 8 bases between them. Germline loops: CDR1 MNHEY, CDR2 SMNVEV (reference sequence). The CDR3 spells CASGLAEQFF. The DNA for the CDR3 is TGTGCCAGCGGTCTGGCTGAGCAGTTCTTC.

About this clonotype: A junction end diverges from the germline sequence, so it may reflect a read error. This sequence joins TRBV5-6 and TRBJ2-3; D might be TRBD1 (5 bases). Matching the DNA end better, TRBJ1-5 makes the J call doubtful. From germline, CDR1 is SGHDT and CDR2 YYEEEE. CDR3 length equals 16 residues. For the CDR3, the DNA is TGTGTCAGCAGCGCCCAAGGGGCCACGGGCACAGATACGCAGCATTTT. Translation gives CVSSAQGATGTDTQHF.

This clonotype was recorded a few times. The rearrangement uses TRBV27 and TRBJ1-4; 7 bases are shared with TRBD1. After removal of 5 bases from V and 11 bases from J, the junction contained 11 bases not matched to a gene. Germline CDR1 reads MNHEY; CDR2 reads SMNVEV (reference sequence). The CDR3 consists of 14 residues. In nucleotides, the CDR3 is TGTGCCAGCAGTCGCGGGACAGATATGAAGAAACTGTTTTTT. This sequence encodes CASSRGTDMKKLFF.

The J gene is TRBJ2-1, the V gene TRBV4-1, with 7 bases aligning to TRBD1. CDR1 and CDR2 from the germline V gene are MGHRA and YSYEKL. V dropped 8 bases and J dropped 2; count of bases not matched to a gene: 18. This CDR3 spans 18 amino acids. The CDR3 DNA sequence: TGCGCCAGCGGCCTGGATTCGGGACAGCTAAAACCCTACAATGAGCAGTTCTTC. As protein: CASGLDSGQLKPYNEQFF.